This passage covers 18 T cell receptor beta chains from one sample sequenced in a study of T cell repertoires in ileal Crohn's disease. Assay: immunoSEQ multiplex PCR; the TCRdb copy retains only in-frame clones and omits some. The top ten hold 4.5% to 5.5% of the sample, which has thousands of clones, 80% to 90% seen once. The sample taken for sequencing was ileal tissue. The receptors here all came from an adult with Crohn's disease.

This clone has a single count. V and J are TRBV2 and TRBJ1-2; D is unclear. CDR3 length equals 13 residues. The germline CDR1 and CDR2 sequences are SNHLY and FYNNEI. V was pared by 3 bases and J by 7 bases, with 12 bases between. The CDR3 bases are TGTGCCAGCAGTGAGGAGCAGAGGCGTGGCTACACCTTC. Translating it yields CASSEEQRRGYTF.

The chain employs TRBV7-2 and TRBJ1-4; tentative D call: TRBD1 (6 bases). V was shortened by 3 bases and J by 3 bases, with 8 bases between the two germline ends. The CDR3 loop spans 14 amino acids. Germline loops: CDR1 SGHTA, CDR2 FQGNSA. The CDR3 loop is CASSFQGSNEKLFF. CDR3 bases: TGTGCCAGCAGCTTCCAGGGGTCTAATGAAAAACTGTTTTTT.

The V gene is TRBV6-1, the J gene TRBJ1-1; possibly TRBD1 for D (5 bases). The CDR3 runs 12 residues. V dropped 1 base and J dropped 10 bases, with 10 bases sitting between them. CDR1 MNHNS and CDR2 SASEGT come from the germline V gene. The CDR3 DNA follows: TGTGCCAGCAGTGAAGACGGGGGGGGAGCTTTCTTT. It translates to CASSEDGGGAFF.

The sample holds a few counts of this clone. The V and J genes are TRBV19 and TRBJ1-2, with TRBD1 matching 8 bases. V was pared by 6 bases and J by 3 bases, with 6 bases of the junction left unmatched. Germline V gene data show CDR1 as LNHDA and CDR2 as SQIVND (reference sequence). This CDR3 contains 14 residues. The CDR3: CASRLGQDDYGYTF. CDR3 in DNA: TGTGCCAGTAGGTTGGGACAGGACGACTATGGCTACACCTTC.

This clone was seen only a few times. The chain recombines TRBV6-1 with TRBJ2-7, with 12 bases that match TRBD1. CDR1 is MNHNS, CDR2 SASEGT, per germline. The V segment lost 3 bases and the J segment 5 bases; nucleotides outside the gene matches: 8. The CDR3 is 16 amino acids. CDR3 sequence: CASSDVIGTGGHEQYF. Written as DNA, the CDR3 is TGTGCCAGCAGTGATGTTATCGGGACAGGGGGCCACGAGCAGTACTTC.

The CDR3 DNA reads as TGCGCCAGCAGCCAGGGACAGGGGGTCTACGAGCAGTACTTC. Translated: CASSQGQGVYEQYF. The chain is built from TRBV4-1 and TRBJ2-7; 11 bases are shared with TRBD1. The CDR3 has 14 amino acids. V was pared by 3 bases and J by 3 bases, with 1 base of the junction left unmatched. Per the germline V gene, CDR1 is MGHRA and CDR2 is YSYEKL.

The sample holds one count of this clone. V and J are TRBV12-5 and TRBJ2-6; unclear D gene. The V gene's germline CDR1 is LGHNT and CDR2 FRNRAP. V lost 1 base and J 0 bases, leaving 4 bases between the germline ends. The CDR3 runs 15 residues. The CDR3 coding sequence is TGTGCTAGTGGTTTGGCGAGCTCTGGGGCCAACGTCCTGACTTTC. Translation gives CASGLASSGANVLTF.

CDR3 sequence: CASAWDYTYEQYF. CDR3 nucleotides: TGTGCCAGCGCCTGGGACTACACCTACGAGCAGTACTTC. The genes are TRBV2 and TRBJ2-7; 7 bases line up with TRBD2. V was pared by 8 bases and J by 2 bases, with 6 bases of the junction left unmatched. The CDR3 is made up of 13 amino acids. Germline V gene sequence: CDR1 SNHLY, CDR2 FYNNEI.

The chain combines TRBV5-6 with TRBJ2-5; D remains unclear. The CDR3 is 13 residues long. The V end lost 6 bases, the J end lost 7 bases, and 16 bases lay between the germline ends. Germline V gene sequence: CDR1 SGHDT, CDR2 YYEEEE. The CDR3 DNA reads as TGTGCCAGCAACCACAACGTCGATCGGACCCAGTACTTC. Amino acid sequence: CASNHNVDRTQYF.

The gene calls are TRBV7-9 and TRBJ2-1, with D unresolved. This CDR3 region has 11 residues. Trimming removed 4 bases at V and 9 bases at J, with 7 bases between. CDR1 and CDR2 (germline): SEHNR, FQNEAQ (reference sequence). This chain's CDR3 is CASSYEAEQFF. CDR3 nucleotides: TGTGCCAGCAGCTACGAGGCTGAGCAGTTCTTC.

This chain joins TRBV10-3 and TRBJ1-1; the match to TRBD1 covers 9 bases. The germline CDR1 and CDR2 sequences are ENHRY and SYGVKD. The CDR3 consists of 16 residues. The trim removed 4 bases at V and 0 bases at J, leaving 6 bases unmatched. The CDR3 here is CAISVTGTGLNTEAFF. For the CDR3, the DNA is TGTGCCATCAGTGTTACCGGGACAGGGCTGAACACTGAAGCTTTCTTT.

The rearrangement joins TRBV28 to TRBJ2-5; 8 bases fit TRBD2. Germline assignment: CDR1 MDHEN and CDR2 SYDVKM. Trimming removed 9 bases from V and 0 bases from J; junction bases left unmatched: 6. This CDR3 comprises 14 residues. The CDR3: CASNSGINQETQYF. CDR3 DNA sequence: TGTGCCAGTAATAGCGGGATAAACCAAGAGACCCAGTACTTC. The whole variable domain, remainder taken from reference TRBV28 and TRBJ2-5, is DVKVTQSSRYLVKRTGEKVFLECVQDMDHENMFWYRQDPGLGLRLIYFSYDVKMKEKGDIPEGYSVSREKKERFSLILESASTNQTSMYLCASNSGINQETQYFGPGTRLLVL.

This clone appeared a few times. The CDR3 sequence is CASRPRLAGVETQYF. CDR3 in DNA: TGTGCCAGTAGACCGAGACTAGCGGGAGTGGAGACCCAGTACTTC. V is TRBV19 and J is TRBJ2-5; TRBD2 aligns across 12 bases. CDR3 size: 15 residues. Germline values: CDR1 LNHDA, CDR2 SQIVND (reference sequence). V dropped 6 bases and J dropped 5; count of bases not matched to a gene: 7.

This chain joins TRBV2 and TRBJ1-5; no reliable D call. V was cut by 6 bases and J by 1 base, with 7 bases left in between. The CDR3 consists of 13 residues. Per the germline V gene, CDR1 is SNHLY and CDR2 is FYNNEI. Written as DNA, the CDR3 is TGTGCCAGCAGGTTCCAGAGCAATCAGCCCCAGCATTTT. It encodes CASRFQSNQPQHF. The full variable domain, its missing parts supplied by reference TRBV2 and TRBJ1-5, is EPEVTQTPSHQVTQMGQEVILRCVPISNHLYFYWYRQILGQKVEFLVSFYNNEISEKSEIFDDQFSVERPDGSNFTLKIRSTKLEDSAMYFCASRFQSNQPQHFGDGTRLSIL.

The chain links TRBV15 to TRBJ1-2, with 8 nucleotides matching TRBD1. The ends lost 3 bases at V and 4 bases at J; junction bases unmatched: 10. Germline CDR1 LNHNV, CDR2 YYDKDF (reference sequence). The CDR3 has 16 residues. In nucleotides, the CDR3 is TGTGCCACCAGCAGGGACAGGGTCTTCGGCTTCTATGGCTACACCTTC. Protein: CATSRDRVFGFYGYTF. The full variable domain, in which reference TRBV15 and TRBJ1-2 provide the parts outside the CDR3, is DAMVIQNPRYQVTQFGKPVTLSCSQTLNHNVMYWYQQKSSQAPKLLFHYYDKDFNNEADTPDNFQSRRPNTSFCFLDIRSPGLGDTAMYLCATSRDRVFGFYGYTFGSGTRLTVV.

The chain couples TRBV19 to TRBJ1-5; D call uncertain. V was cut by 6 bases and J by 3 bases, with 15 bases left in between. Germline-derived CDR1 and CDR2 are LNHDA and SQIVND (reference sequence). This CDR3 has 15 residues. The CDR3 region has the DNA TGTGCCAGTAGCTTCTCTGCGCGGATCAATCAGCCCCAGCATTTT. Its protein is CASSFSARINQPQHF.

CDR3 amino acids: CASGFVGQGLTQYF. The CDR3, as DNA: TGTGCCAGCGGATTCGTCGGACAGGGGCTGACCCAGTACTTC. The rearrangement links TRBV27 to TRBJ2-5, with TRBD1 identical over 9 bases. Per the germline V gene, CDR1 is MNHEY and CDR2 is SMNVEV (reference sequence). J was trimmed by 7 bases and V by 8 bases; bases with no gene match: 11. The CDR3 extends over 14 amino acids.

The J gene is TRBJ1-4, the V gene TRBV7-2; 7 bases are a match to TRBD1. In germline, CDR1 is SGHTA, CDR2 FQGNSA. This CDR3 spans 14 amino acids. V lost 3 bases and J lost 5; bases outside the gene matches: 3. CDR3 region: CASSFGTVNEKLFF. The CDR3 bases are TGTGCCAGCAGCTTCGGGACAGTCAATGAAAAACTGTTTTTT.